These 16 T cell receptor beta chains were all obtained from the same sample, sequenced in a study of blood T cell repertoires in COVID-19. Here immunoSEQ multiplex PCR was the method, and the copy in TCRdb shows in-frame clones only, minus some. The sample includes more than 30,000 clones, about 90% seen only once; the top ten take roughly 1.6%. Sample: peripheral blood. These receptor sequences come from a man in his 60s with active COVID-19.

The CDR3 nucleotides read TGTGCCAGCAGACTAGCGGGGGAAAACATTCAGTACTTC. Amino acid sequence: CASRLAGENIQYF. The chain is built from TRBV7-2 and TRBJ2-4, with TRBD2 matching over 11 bases. The J segment lost 5 bases and the V segment lost 6 bases, leaving 0 bases of the junction unmatched. Germline V CDR1 and CDR2: SGHTA, FQGNSA. CDR3 length: 13 amino acids.

This sequence joins TRBV24-1 and TRBJ1-2; D is uncertain. The V end was cut by 4 bases, the J end by 7 bases, with 9 bases between. CDR3 length: 12 residues. The germline CDR1 and CDR2 sequences are KGHDR and SFDVKD. The chain's CDR3 is CATSELSGGYTF. In DNA, the CDR3 is TGTGCCACCAGTGAACTTTCCGGTGGCTACACCTTC.

This clone was seen once. The chain links TRBV28 to TRBJ2-7, with TRBD1 as a possible D gene (5 bases). The CDR3 is made up of 11 amino acids. V lost 5 bases and J 3 bases, leaving 5 bases between the germline ends. The germline CDR1 and CDR2 sequences are MDHEN and SYDVKM. The CDR3 protein is CASSDSYEQYF. The CDR3 DNA reads TGTGCCAGCAGTGACAGCTACGAGCAGTACTTC.

V usage is TRBV7-8 and J usage is TRBJ2-7; D perhaps matches TRBD1 (7 bases). Germline CDR1 reads SGHVS; CDR2 reads FQNEAQ. CDR3 length: 15 residues. The ends were cut back, 6 bases at V and 3 bases at J, with 18 bases in the middle. The CDR3 coding sequence is TGTGCCAGCAGTCCCCAGGGGGGACGGCACTACGAGCAGTACTTC. Translated: CASSPQGGRHYEQYF.

The count of this clone is one. V is TRBV6-2 or TRBV6-3 and J is TRBJ2-2; possibly TRBD1 for D (5 bases). Per the germline V gene, CDR1 is MNHEY and CDR2 is SVGEGT. This CDR3 spans 15 amino acids. V lost 2 bases and J 4 bases, leaving 11 bases between the germline ends. CDR3 coding DNA: TGTGCCAGCAGTTACCTAGGGGCACCCACCGGGGAGCTGTTTTTT. Translated, it gives CASSYLGAPTGELFF.

The chain's CDR3 is CASSSPAGGSTDTQYF. CDR3 sequence (DNA): TGTGCCAGCAGCTCCCCGGCGGGGGGTAGCACAGATACGCAGTATTTT. The chain carries TRBV7-9 and TRBJ2-3; 8 positions match TRBD2. Looked up from germline, CDR1 is SEHNR and CDR2 is FQNEAQ (reference sequence). This CDR3 has 16 amino acids. The trim removed 4 bases at V and 0 bases at J, leaving 6 bases unmatched.

The CDR3: CASSPTENTEAFF. The CDR3 DNA follows: TGCGCCAGCAGCCCTACAGAGAACACTGAAGCTTTCTTT. J is TRBJ1-1 and V is TRBV5-1; D remains ambiguous. Germline CDR1 SGHRS, CDR2 YFSETQ. This CDR3 has 13 amino acids. Trimming stripped 4 bases from V and 1 base from J, with 8 bases between.

This clone was seen just once. The J gene is TRBJ2-1, the V gene TRBV11-2; possible D gene TRBD1, 6 bases. V was shortened by 3 bases and J by 6 bases, with 15 bases between the two germline ends. Germline CDR1 is SGHAT and CDR2 is FQNNGV. This CDR3 comprises 15 residues. CDR3 DNA sequence: TGTGCCAGCAGCTTGGACAGATTAACCATCAATGAGCAGTTCTTC. Its translation is CASSLDRLTINEQFF.

Only one count was recorded for this clone. The V call is TRBV6-5, the J call TRBJ2-2, with 7 bases matching TRBD2. The CDR3 length is 14 residues. Trimming removed 3 bases from V and 6 bases from J; junction bases left unmatched: 4. Germline-derived CDR1 and CDR2 are MNHEY and SVGAGI. The CDR3 DNA sequence: TGTGCCAGCAGTTATCCCCTAGCGGCCGGGGAGCTGTTTTTT. It translates to CASSYPLAAGELFF.

The V and J genes are TRBV7-2 and TRBJ2-2; 10 positions match TRBD2. CDR3 length: 15 residues. The germline CDR1 and CDR2 sequences are SGHTA and FQGNSA. V lost 4 bases and J lost 7; bases outside the gene matches: 6. The chain's CDR3 is CASSSGLAGVGELFF. CDR3 DNA sequence: TGTGCCAGCAGCTCAGGGCTAGCGGGGGTCGGGGAGCTGTTTTTT.

This chain uses TRBV7-2 with TRBJ1-2; TRBD1 aligns across 11 bases. Germline CDR1 and CDR2: SGHTA and FQGNSA. CDR3 length: 16 amino acids. V shed 5 bases, J shed 0 bases, and the junction held 5 bases outside the gene matches. The CDR3 loop is CASSPKGQGANYGYTF. For the CDR3, the DNA is TGTGCCAGCAGCCCCAAGGGACAGGGGGCTAACTATGGCTACACCTTC.

The chain joins TRBV7-3 to TRBJ1-2, with 7 bases lining up with TRBD1. The CDR3 has 13 amino acids. Germline lookup yields CDR1 SGHTA and CDR2 FQGTGA. With 4 bases clipped from V and 2 bases from J, the junction kept 1 base outside the gene matches. CDR3 DNA: TGTGCCAGCAGCTCGACAGGGAACTATGGCTACACCTTC. As protein: CASSSTGNYGYTF.

The gene calls are TRBV7-3 and TRBJ2-5; 8 bases are a match to TRBD2. The CDR3 has 19 amino acids. V lost 5 bases, J lost 1 base, and 18 bases stayed unmatched. Per germline, CDR1 SGHTA and CDR2 FQGTGA. The DNA of the CDR3 is TGTGCCAGCAGCCCCAGGGGCAGCGGGGGATTTGACGCCCAAGAGACCCAGTACTTC. Amino acid sequence: CASSPRGSGGFDAQETQYF.

The chain combines TRBV4-1 with TRBJ1-4; D unresolved. The CDR3 sequence is 12 residues long. Germline loops: CDR1 MGHRA, CDR2 YSYEKL. V lost 3 bases and J 8 bases, leaving 7 bases between the germline ends. This CDR3 reads CASSHPFEKLFF. The CDR3 nucleotides read TGCGCCAGCAGCCACCCGTTCGAAAAACTGTTTTTT.

The V gene is TRBV28, the J gene TRBJ1-2, with D perhaps matching TRBD1 (6 bases). Germline V gene data show CDR1 as MDHEN and CDR2 as SYDVKM. Trimming removed 5 bases from V and 4 bases from J, with 17 bases in between. The CDR3 consists of 15 residues. The CDR3 nucleotides read TGTGCCAGCAGTCAAGCTCCCGGGACACTCTATGGCTACACCTTC. It is translated as CASSQAPGTLYGYTF.

The V gene is TRBV11-3, the J gene TRBJ2-5, with 7 bases fitting TRBD2. CDR1 is SGHNT and CDR2 is YENEEA in the germline V gene. V lost 5 bases and J lost 7; bases outside the gene matches: 4. The length of the CDR3 is 12 residues. The CDR3 loop is CASSPGEGTQYF. As DNA, the CDR3 is TGTGCCAGCAGCCCGGGGGAGGGGACCCAGTACTTC.